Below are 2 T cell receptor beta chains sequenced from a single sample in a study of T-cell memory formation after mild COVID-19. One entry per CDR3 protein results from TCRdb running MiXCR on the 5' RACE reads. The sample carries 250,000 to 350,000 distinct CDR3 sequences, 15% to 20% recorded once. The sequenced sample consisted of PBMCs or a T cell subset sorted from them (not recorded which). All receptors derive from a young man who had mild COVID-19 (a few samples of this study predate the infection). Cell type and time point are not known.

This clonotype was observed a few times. The CDR3 is CSAAPTYTGELFF. The CDR3 nucleotides read TGCAGTGCCGCACCTACTTATACCGGGGAGCTGTTTTTT. The chain uses TRBV20-1 and TRBJ2-2; no firm D call. V lost 6 bases and J lost 5, with 13 bases in between. This CDR3 contains 13 residues. CDR1 is DFQATT and CDR2 is SNEGSKA in the germline V gene (reference sequence).

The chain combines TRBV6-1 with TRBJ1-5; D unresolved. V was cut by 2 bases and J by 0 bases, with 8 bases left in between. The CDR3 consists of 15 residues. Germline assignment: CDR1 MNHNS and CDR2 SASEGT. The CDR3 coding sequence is TGTGCCAGCAGTGAATTCGGAAATAGCAATCAGCCCCAGCATTTT. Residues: CASSEFGNSNQPQHF.